The source of this TCR beta chain is a study of a mutant IDH1 vaccine in newly diagnosed glioma. The CDR3 is 13 amino acids. V lost 3 bases to trimming and J lost 2 bases, with 8 bases between them. CDR1 and CDR2 from the germline V gene are GTSNPN and SVGIG (reference sequence). Measured with immunoSEQ multiplex PCR; TCRdb has only the in-frame clones, and not every one. The table includes around 53,000 clones, more than 60% detected once. General observations from the study: Apparently unrelated to pseudoprogression were changes in the top peripheral T cell clonotypes.

Sample time point: week 35, safety follow-up. Vaccinated patients received 300 ug of mutant IDH1 20-mer peptide per dose, with topical imiquimod. The study gave patients eight vaccinations in weeks 1, 3, 5, 7, 11, 15, 19, 23. Turning to this clone: The antigen is not known.

The TCR sequence derives from a man in his forties with glioma. The V gene is TRBV30, the J gene TRBJ1-5; no firm D call. The sequences come from PBMCs, collected from a glioma patient whose treatment included an IDH1 peptide vaccine. The DNA of the CDR3 is TGTGCCTGGAGCCCCGGGGGCAATCAGCCCCAGCATTTT. Residues: CAWSPGGNQPQHF.